The entry that follows covers one T cell receptor beta chain sequence. Its antigen is not identified. Naive-designated CD8 cells lacked CD45RO, were positively enriched for CCR7, and omitted terminally differentiated effector memory CD45RA+ cells. Germline lookup yields CDR1 WNHNN and CDR2 SYGVQD (reference sequence). Trimming cost V 3 bases and J 8 bases; bases outside gene matches: 7. The CDR3 is 15 residues long. This record comes from a study of shared clonotypes between healthy human individuals. Across the whole study: Each donor contributed plates that comprised three CD4 naive, three CD4 memory, two CD8 naive and one CD8 memory. Study outcomes and limitations: Generation probability values for non-shared clonotypes were lower than those for clonotypes shared by all four donors.

Profiled with immunoSEQ multiplex PCR; TCRdb holds only in-frame clones, not every one. The repertoire holds about 2 million clones, with roughly 95% as singletons. The source of this sequence is a man younger than 35 in good health. The sample consisted of naive CD8+ T cells sorted from blood. The chain carries TRBV10-1 and TRBJ2-1, with 10 bases fitting TRBD2. CDR3 coding DNA: TGCGCCAGCAGTGAAGGGAGCGGGGGGGCCGATGAGCAGTTCTTC. This translates into CASSEGSGGADEQFF.